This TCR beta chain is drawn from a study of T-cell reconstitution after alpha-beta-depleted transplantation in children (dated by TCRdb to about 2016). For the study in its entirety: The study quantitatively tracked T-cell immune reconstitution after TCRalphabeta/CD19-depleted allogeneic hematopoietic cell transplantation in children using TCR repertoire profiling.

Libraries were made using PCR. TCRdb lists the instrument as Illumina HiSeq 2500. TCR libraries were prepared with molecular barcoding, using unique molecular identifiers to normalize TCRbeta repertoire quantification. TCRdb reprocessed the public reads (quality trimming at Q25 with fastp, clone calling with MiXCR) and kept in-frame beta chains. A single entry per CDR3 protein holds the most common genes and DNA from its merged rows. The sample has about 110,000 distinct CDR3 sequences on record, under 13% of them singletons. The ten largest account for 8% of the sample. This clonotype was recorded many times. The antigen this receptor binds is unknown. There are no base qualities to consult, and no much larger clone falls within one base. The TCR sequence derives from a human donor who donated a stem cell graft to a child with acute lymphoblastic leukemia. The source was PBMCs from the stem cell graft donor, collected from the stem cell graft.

The CDR3 has the sequence CATSEPGQGYNEQFF. The DNA reads as follows: TGTGCCACCAGTGAGCCGGGACAGGGGTACAATGAGCAGTTCTTC. The V and J genes are TRBV24-1 and TRBJ2-1, and 10 junction bases match TRBD1. V ends up 4 bases short and J 4 bases short, with an unmatched junction base count of 3. The cysteine opens and the phenylalanine closes a CDR3 of 15 amino acids. Just CDR3 DNA is preserved here, 45 bases in frame from base 1. From the germline V gene, CDR1 is KGHDR and CDR2 is SFDVKD.